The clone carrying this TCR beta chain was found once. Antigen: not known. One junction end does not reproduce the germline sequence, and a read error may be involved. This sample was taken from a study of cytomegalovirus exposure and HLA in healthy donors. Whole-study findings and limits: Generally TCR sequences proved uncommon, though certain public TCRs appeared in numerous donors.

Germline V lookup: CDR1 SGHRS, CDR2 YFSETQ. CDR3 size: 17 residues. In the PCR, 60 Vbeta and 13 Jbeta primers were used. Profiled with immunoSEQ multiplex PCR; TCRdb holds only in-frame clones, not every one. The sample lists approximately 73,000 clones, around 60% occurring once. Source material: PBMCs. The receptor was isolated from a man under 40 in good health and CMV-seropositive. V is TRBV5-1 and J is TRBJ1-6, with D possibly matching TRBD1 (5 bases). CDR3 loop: CASRLAYRRSYNSPLHF. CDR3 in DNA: TGCGCCAGCAGGTTGGCTTACAGGCGCTCCTATAATTCACCCCTCCACTTT.